Reported below is one TCR beta chain. This record comes from a study of blood T cell repertoires in COVID-19. Study-wide background: The origin of the acute and convalescent COVID-19 samples was the United States, Italy and Spain. Sources were T cells, B-cell-depleted T cells, or PBMCs; the material itself was cDNA or gDNA.

Per the authors' pipeline: Cell counts per sample came from amplifying reference gene primers. The protocol was immunoSEQ multiplex PCR, while the TCRdb copy is restricted to in-frame clones and leaves out a portion. The D gene and trimming were derived from the DNA, and the V and J assignments and clone size from that table. The repertoire holds 130,000 to 150,000 clones, with approximately 91% as singletons. This CDR3 has 17 residues. Germline V gene sequence: CDR1 SGHRS, CDR2 YFSETQ. Deletions cut 1 base from V and 2 bases from J, with 13 bases between. The TCR originated in a man between 45 and 60 years old with active or convalescent COVID-19. Sequencing was performed on peripheral blood. The chain joins TRBV5-1 to TRBJ2-6; tentative D call: TRBD1 (6 bases). For the CDR3, the DNA is TGCGCCAGCAGCTTGAGAGGCGAGGGGGCTGGGGCCAACGTCCTGACTTTC. Its protein product is CASSLRGEGAGANVLTF.